The source of this T cell receptor (beta chain) is a study of blood T cells in healthy people across ages. Through a sample-barcoded 5' primer and a J-beta primer mix, a second PCR was run for roughly 6 to 12 cycles. TCRdb redid the calling of the 5' RACE reads with MiXCR, one entry per CDR3 protein. The sample shows roughly 1,000,000 distinct CDR3 sequences, roughly a quarter of them seen only once. This clonotype was observed a handful of times. What it binds is not known. Unmatched junction bases numbered 11, after V lost 5 bases and J lost 5 bases. Germline CDR1 is DFQATT and CDR2 is SNEGSKA (reference sequence). The CDR3 has 16 residues. Study-level findings and limits: Naive CD4+ cells and diversity were both higher in long-lived donors than in aged donors.

The sample was also linked to a second study, of T cells of mothers and their children.

This clonotype originated in a girl aged 2 to 9 in good health. Sequenced sample: blood. The chain combines TRBV20-1 with TRBJ2-1, with 11 nucleotides matching TRBD2. CDR3 in amino acids: CSARPTSGKVNNEQFF. CDR3 coding DNA: TGCAGTGCTCGCCCGACTAGCGGGAAAGTGAACAATGAGCAGTTCTTC.